One T cell receptor (beta chain) is described in this entry. Antigen specificity is unknown. This sample is part of a study of cytomegalovirus exposure and HLA in healthy donors. Researchers ran the PCR with 60 Vbeta and 13 Jbeta primers. How the authors handled the data: Later, an analysis found 80 million or so unique TCR beta chains, and roughly 9.9 million of these were shared. The repertoire was sequenced with immunoSEQ multiplex PCR; TCRdb's copy has only in-frame clones and lacks some. V, J and clone size derive from that table, while D and trimming were established from the DNA sequence. Among over 100,000 clones listed, about 74% were seen once. The CDR3 length is 17 residues. With 4 bases clipped from V and 2 bases from J, the junction kept 9 bases outside the gene matches. Germline V lookup: CDR1 SGHRS, CDR2 YFSETQ. Study observations and caveats: TCR beta V- and J-gene trimming was later associated with a missense DCLRE1C variant. Certain sequence variants were highly shared and formed a cluster, and this cluster was likely a sequencing artifact.

This receptor was obtained from a male donor in good health and CMV-seronegative. The chain employs TRBV5-1 and TRBJ2-3; 11 bases are shared with TRBD2. Sequencing was performed on PBMCs. For the CDR3, the DNA is TGCGCCAGCAGCACGGGGCTAGCGGGGGGCGCCACAGATACGCAGTATTTT. This translates into CASSTGLAGGATDTQYF.